The entry below gives a single T cell receptor (beta chain) sequence along with its context. From the RT-PCR reads, TCRdb called clonotypes with MiXCR, one entry per CDR3 protein. The sample includes about 150,000 distinct CDR3 sequences, 24% of them seen just once. These data are taken from a study of patients and donors after allogeneic stem cell transplantation. Germline V gives CDR1 DFQATT, CDR2 SNEGSKA (reference sequence). The V end was cut by 3 bases, the J end by 8 bases, with 25 bases between. This CDR3 region has 17 residues. This TCR came from a human donor who was either an allogeneic HSCT recipient or a stem cell or donor lymphocyte infusion donor (not recorded which). It is not recorded whose cells these are; they may come from a transplant donor. V and J are TRBV20-1 and TRBJ1-4, with unresolved D. Input material: blood, either unsorted or a sorted T cell fraction (not recorded which). In nucleotides, the CDR3 is TGCAGTGCTAGTCCCTCTCGTGGTTACGGGAATGGGGAAAAACTGTTTTTT. Protein: CSASPSRGYGNGEKLFF.